One T cell receptor beta chain is described in this entry. Its antigen is not known. These data come from a study of memory B cells and T cells in multiple sclerosis. After stimulus-free culture, autoproliferating CFSE-dim and non-proliferating CFSE-high T cells were sequenced separately. Pooled replicate wells came from approximately 51 million CFSE-labeled PBMCs cultured around seven days without stimulus. PBMCs were labeled with around 0.5 uM CFSE and cultured without exogenous stimuli. Profiled with immunoSEQ multiplex PCR; TCRdb holds only in-frame clones, not every one. The sample holds 35,000 to 55,000 clones, over 75% seen once. There are 13 residues in the CDR3. The germline CDR1 and CDR2 sequences are SGHTA and FQGNSA. Trimming stripped 8 bases from V and 0 bases from J, with 11 bases between.

This TCR derives from a human donor with multiple sclerosis. The gene calls are TRBV7-2 and TRBJ2-7; no firm D call. The sequencing input was PBMCs from blood kept in culture. CDR3 sequence (DNA): TGTGCCAGCGGATGGATTAGCTCCTACGAGCAGTACTTC. Encoded protein: CASGWISSYEQYF.